This T cell receptor beta chain was retrieved from a study of cytomegalovirus exposure and HLA in healthy donors. Amplification used 60 Vbeta primers and 13 Jbeta primers. TCRdb's table, derived via immunoSEQ multiplex PCR, lists solely in-frame clones and lacks some. The data show 87,000 or so clones, with roughly three fifths seen just once and under 4% held by the top ten. Worth noting for this clone: Its cognate antigen is unknown.

The CDR3 has 14 amino acids. V was pared by 1 base and J by 4 bases, with 11 bases between. Germline CDR1 SGHRS, CDR2 YFSETQ. Whole-study findings and limits: Exclusion as indistinguishable affected some V segments, including TRBV6-2 and TRBV6-3. One variant, a missense change in DCLRE1C, was linked in a later analysis to TCR beta V- and J-gene trimming.

The sample consisted of PBMCs. This chain uses TRBV5-1 with TRBJ2-5, with D perhaps TRBD1 (5 bases). The source is a man between 60 and 75 years old in good health and CMV-seronegative. CDR3 nucleotides: TGCGCCAGCAGCTTGCTAGGGGATTTAGAGACCCAGTACTTC. This sequence encodes CASSLLGDLETQYF.